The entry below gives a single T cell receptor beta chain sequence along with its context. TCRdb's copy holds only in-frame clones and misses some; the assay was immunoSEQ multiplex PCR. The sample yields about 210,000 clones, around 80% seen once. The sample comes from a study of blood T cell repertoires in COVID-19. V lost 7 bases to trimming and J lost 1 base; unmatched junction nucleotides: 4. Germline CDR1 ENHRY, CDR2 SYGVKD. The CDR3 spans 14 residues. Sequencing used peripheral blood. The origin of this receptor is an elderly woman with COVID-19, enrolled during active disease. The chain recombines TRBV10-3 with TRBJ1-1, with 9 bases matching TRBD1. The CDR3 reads CAINRQGGNTEAFF. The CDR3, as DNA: TGTGCCATCAACCGACAGGGGGGGAACACTGAAGCTTTCTTT.